The rows below give T cell receptor beta chains drawn from one sample of a study of identical twins. TCRdb processed the 5' RACE reads anew with MiXCR; each CDR3 protein has one entry. The sample records around 510,000 distinct CDR3 sequences, 14% being singletons. This same sample was also taken into another study, of yellow fever vaccine responses in identical twins.

The sequenced material came from CD4+ T cells sorted from blood. The receptors derive from a woman aged 18-29 years in good health. Each CDR3 is given with its conserved first and last residue. A D gene is named only where the DNA matches it firmly. Where a row states a size, it is once, few, many or the class of an expanded clone; other rows omit it.

D gene,CDR3 length,clone size,V gene,J gene,CDR3 protein,CDR3 DNA
TRBD1,15,many,TRBV12-3/TRBV12-4,TRBJ1-5,CASSSPTGGNQPQHF,TGTGCCAGCAGTTCTCCGACAGGGGGTAATCAGCCCCAGCATTTT
.,14,few,TRBV20-1,TRBJ2-2,CSAKTGGLTGELFF,TGCAGTGCTAAAACTGGGGGGCTGACCGGGGAGCTGTTTTTT
.,13,.,TRBV15,TRBJ2-1,CATRLLGGGEQFF,TGTGCCACAAGGCTCCTAGGGGGTGGTGAGCAGTTCTTC
TRBD1,16,few,TRBV11-1,TRBJ2-3,CASSLGTGRITDTQYF,TGTGCCAGCAGCTTGGGGACAGGGAGGATCACAGATACGCAGTATTTT
TRBD1,14,.,TRBV20-1,TRBJ1-6,CSAMTGRTRSPLHF,TGCAGTGCGATGACAGGGAGGACTAGGTCACCCCTCCACTTT
.,15,few,TRBV7-2,TRBJ1-2,CASSLEFGRIYGYTF,TGTGCCAGCAGCTTAGAATTTGGCAGAATTTATGGCTACACCTTC
.,13,.,TRBV20-1,TRBJ1-2,CSARVTTGYGYTF,TGCAGTGCTAGGGTCACGACAGGCTATGGCTACACCTTC
.,10,many,TRBV29-1,TRBJ2-1,CSVWDNEQFF,TGCAGCGTTTGGGACAATGAGCAGTTCTTC
TRBD2,15,many,TRBV5-6,TRBJ2-1,CASSLVSGSINEQFF,TGTGCCAGCAGCTTGGTTAGCGGGAGCATCAATGAGCAGTTCTTC
.,15,few,TRBV6-5,TRBJ2-7,CASSYSNGIDYEQYF,TGTGCCAGCAGTTACTCCAACGGGATTGACTACGAGCAGTACTTC
TRBD2,15,.,TRBV6-2/TRBV6-3,TRBJ2-3,CASSFGLGLPDTQYF,TGTGCCAGCAGTTTCGGACTAGGCCTCCCAGATACGCAGTATTTT
TRBD1,13,few,TRBV20-1,TRBJ1-2,CSARDRTGLGYTF,TGCAGTGCTAGAGATAGGACAGGGCTAGGCTACACCTTC
.,16,.,TRBV5-1,TRBJ1-6,CASRTAGSSYNSPLHF,TGCGCCAGCAGAACGGCAGGGAGCTCCTATAATTCACCCCTCCACTTT
.,13,few,TRBV7-2,TRBJ1-6,CASRDRYNSPLHF,TGTGCCAGCAGAGATCGGTATAATTCACCCCTCCACTTT